The 15 T cell receptor beta chains listed next were all sequenced from one sample in a study of cytomegalovirus exposure and HLA in healthy donors. The PCR ran on 60 Vbeta and 13 Jbeta primers. TCRdb's copy holds only in-frame clones and misses some; the assay was immunoSEQ multiplex PCR. Of 150,000 to 250,000 clones in the sample, around 79% are singletons; the top ten hold nearly 4.5%. Sequenced sample: PBMCs. Source of these receptors: a woman aged 25-40 years in good health and CMV-seropositive.

This clone has only a few counts. This chain connects TRBV30 to TRBJ2-7; the D gene is possibly TRBD2 (6 bases). In germline, CDR1 is GTSNPN, CDR2 SVGIG (reference sequence). The CDR3 extends over 15 amino acids. V was clipped by 2 bases and J by 4 bases, with 18 bases between them. The CDR3 DNA is TGTGCCTGGAGTCCCGCACGGGGGTCAGCGTACGAGCAGTACTTC. It is translated as CAWSPARGSAYEQYF.

The genes are TRBV7-4 and TRBJ1-5; tentative D call: TRBD1 (6 bases). The CDR3 has 14 amino acids. Germline V gene lookup returns CDR1 SGHVT and CDR2 SQSDAQ. V gave up 7 bases and J gave up 5 bases, with 15 bases separating them. The CDR3 loop reads CASTQTAGDQPQHF. CDR3 in DNA: TGTGCCAGCACCCAGACGGCAGGGGATCAGCCCCAGCATTTT. The whole variable domain, filled in from reference TRBV7-4 and TRBJ1-5, reads GAGVSQSPRYKVAKRGRDVALRCDSISGHVTLYWYRQTLGQGSEVLTYSQSDAQRDKSGRPSGRFSAERPERSVSTLKIQRTEQGDSAVYLCASTQTAGDQPQHFGDGTRLSIL.

This clone was seen a handful of times. The genes are TRBV6-6 and TRBJ1-1; 9 bases match TRBD1. The CDR3 sequence is 13 residues long. J was trimmed by 5 bases and V by 4 bases; bases with no gene match: 2. CDR1 is MNHNY and CDR2 is SVGAGI in the germline V gene (reference sequence). The CDR3 bases are TGTGCCAGCAGTTCGGGGACAGGGACTGAAGCTTTCTTT. It encodes CASSSGTGTEAFF.

This chain joins TRBV7-8 and TRBJ2-5; the D is unclear. The CDR3 extends over 14 amino acids. Trimming took off 1 base at V and 5 bases at J, with 11 bases between the two ends. Germline CDR1 and CDR2: SGHVS and FQNEAQ. The CDR3 protein is CASSLGATRETQYF. The DNA of the CDR3 is TGTGCCAGCAGCTTAGGCGCTACTCGGGAGACCCAGTACTTC.

The chain links TRBV6-5 to TRBJ2-1; TRBD1 matches 8 bases. J was trimmed by 6 bases and V by 5 bases; bases with no gene match: 9. This CDR3 comprises 15 residues. The germline gives CDR1 MNHEY, CDR2 SVGAGI. This chain's CDR3 is CASSALTGAINEQFF. As DNA, the CDR3 is TGTGCCAGCAGTGCCCTGACAGGGGCTATCAATGAGCAGTTCTTC.

The V and J genes are TRBV11-3 and TRBJ2-1; 12 nucleotides agree with TRBD2. The CDR3 runs to 15 residues. Germline V CDR1 and CDR2: SGHNT, YENEEA. The V and J ends lost 5 bases and 7 bases, in that order; junction bases with no gene match: 6. The CDR3 nucleotides are TGTGCCAGCAGCCCGGGGCTAGCGGGAGGGAATGAGCAGTTCTTC. It is translated as CASSPGLAGGNEQFF.

This chain uses TRBV2 with TRBJ1-4, with 7 positions matching TRBD1. There are 14 residues in the CDR3. The V gene's germline CDR1 is SNHLY and CDR2 FYNNEI. Trimming took 6 bases from V and 4 from J; bases not matched to a gene: 5. CDR3 sequence: CASSPGQFNEKLFF. CDR3 bases: TGTGCCAGCAGCCCGGGACAGTTTAATGAAAAACTGTTTTTT.

This clone was counted once. The rearrangement uses TRBV4-1 and TRBJ2-7, with 8 bases identical to TRBD1. Germline CDR1 is MGHRA and CDR2 is YSYEKL. This CDR3 is built from 14 residues. The J segment lost 5 bases and the V segment lost 3 bases, leaving 6 bases of the junction unmatched. The CDR3 sequence is CASSQMTGVHEQYF. The DNA of the CDR3 is TGCGCCAGCAGCCAGATGACAGGGGTCCACGAGCAGTACTTC.

This chain uses TRBV5-4 with TRBJ2-5, with D possibly TRBD2 on 5 matching bases. The CDR3 totals 14 residues. Trimming removed 0 bases from V and 5 bases from J, with 11 bases in between. From germline, CDR1 is SGHNT and CDR2 YYREEE (reference sequence). The CDR3 bases are TGTGCCAGCAGCTTGGCCCTACCGGGGGAGACCCAGTACTTC. This codes for CASSLALPGETQYF. Filled out from reference TRBV5-4 and TRBJ2-5, the complete variable domain reads ETGVTQSPTHLIKTRGQQVTLRCSSQSGHNTVSWYQQALGQGPQFIFQYYREEENGRGNFPPRFSGLQFPNYSSELNVNALELDDSALYLCASSLALPGETQYFGPGTRLLVL.

This clone came up a few times. The chain joins TRBV7-9 to TRBJ1-5, with a possible D match to TRBD1 (6 bases). CDR1 SEHNR and CDR2 FQNEAQ come from the germline V gene (reference sequence). Trimming shortened V by 6 bases and J by 3 bases, and 9 bases separated the two germline ends. The CDR3 covers 13 residues. The CDR3 here is CASSSGVNQPQHF. CDR3 nucleotides: TGTGCCAGCAGTTCAGGGGTCAATCAGCCCCAGCATTTT. The whole variable domain, remainder taken from reference TRBV7-9 and TRBJ1-5, is DTGVSQNPRHKITKRGQNVTFRCDPISEHNRLYWYRQTLGQGPEFLTYFQNEAQLEKSRLLSDRFSAERPKGSFSTLEIQRTEQGDSAMYLCASSSGVNQPQHFGDGTRLSIL.

CDR3 nucleotide sequence: TGTGCCAGCAGCTTCGTGGATACGCAGTATTTT. Protein: CASSFVDTQYF. The J gene is TRBJ2-3, the V gene TRBV7-2; D gene ambiguous. Trimming removed 3 bases at V and 6 bases at J, with 4 bases between. The V gene's germline CDR1 is SGHTA and CDR2 FQGNSA. The CDR3 is 11 amino acids. The full variable domain, completed using reference TRBV7-2 and TRBJ2-3, is GAGVSQSPSNKVTEKGKDVELRCDPISGHTALYWYRQSLGQGLEFLIYFQGNSAPDKSGLPSDRFSAERTGGSVSTLTIQRTQQEDSAVYLCASSFVDTQYFGPGTRLTVL.

V usage is TRBV27 and J usage is TRBJ2-5, with D perhaps TRBD2 (6 bases). Looked up from germline, CDR1 is MNHEY and CDR2 is SMNVEV (reference sequence). This CDR3 spans 16 amino acids. Between the trimmed V and J ends, which lost 3 bases and 2 bases, there was a span of 16 bases. CDR3 in DNA: TGTGCCAGCAGTTTCGCGGGGATCACAACACAAGAGACCCAGTACTTC. This encodes CASSFAGITTQETQYF.

V is TRBV6-5 and J is TRBJ2-2; 7 bases fit TRBD2. Germline-derived CDR1 and CDR2 are MNHEY and SVGAGI. V shed 6 bases and J 2 bases; nucleotides not matched to a gene: 3. The CDR3 has 14 residues. The CDR3 coding sequence is TGTGCCAGCAGCCGGGACTACAACACCGGGGAGCTGTTTTTT. Amino acids: CASSRDYNTGELFF.

The genes are TRBV29-1 and TRBJ2-3, with 13 positions matching TRBD2. The germline V gene has CDR1 SQVTM and CDR2 ANQGSEA. V gave up 6 bases and J gave up 2 bases; unmatched junction bases: 8. The CDR3 loop spans 16 amino acids. The CDR3 protein is CSVELAGGLLTDTQYF. The CDR3 DNA is TGCAGCGTGGAACTAGCGGGGGGGCTACTCACAGATACGCAGTATTTT.

The chain combines TRBV6-6 with TRBJ2-1; 7 positions agree with TRBD2. The CDR3 is made up of 14 amino acids. J gave up 3 bases and V 7 bases, and 6 bases lay outside the gene matches. CDR1 and CDR2 from the germline V gene are MNHNY and SVGAGI (reference sequence). In nucleotides, the CDR3 is TGTGCCAGCATTTCGCCTAGCGGCTACAATGAGCAGTTCTTC. As protein: CASISPSGYNEQFF.